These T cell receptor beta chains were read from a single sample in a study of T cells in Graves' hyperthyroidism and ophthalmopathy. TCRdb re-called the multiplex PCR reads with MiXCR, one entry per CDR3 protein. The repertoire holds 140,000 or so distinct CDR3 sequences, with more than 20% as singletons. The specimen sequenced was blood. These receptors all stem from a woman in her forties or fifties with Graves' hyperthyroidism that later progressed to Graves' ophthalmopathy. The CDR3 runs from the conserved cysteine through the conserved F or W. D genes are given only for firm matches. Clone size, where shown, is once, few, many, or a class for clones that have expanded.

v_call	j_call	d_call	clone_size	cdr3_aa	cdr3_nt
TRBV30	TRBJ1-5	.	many	CAWSLRRNSNQPQHF	TGTGCCTGGAGTTTGAGACGGAATAGCAATCAGCCCCAGCATTTT
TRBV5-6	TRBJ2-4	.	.	CASSIRGKQNIQYF	TGTGCCAGCAGTATCAGAGGAAAGCAAAACATTCAGTACTTC
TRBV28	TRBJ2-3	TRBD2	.	CASRTSGGTNTDTQYF	TGTGCCAGCAGGACTAGCGGGGGGACCAACACAGATACGCAGTATTTT
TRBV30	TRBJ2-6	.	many	CAWSETGYSGANVLTF	TGTGCCTGGAGTGAGACAGGCTACTCTGGGGCCAACGTCCTGACTTTC
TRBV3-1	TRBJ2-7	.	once	CASSQDGDATYEQYF	TGTGCCAGCAGCCAAGATGGCGACGCCACCTACGAGCAGTACTTC
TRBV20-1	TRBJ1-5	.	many	CSASRGQIDQPQHF	TGCAGTGCTTCCCGGGGCCAGATCGATCAGCCCCAGCATTTT
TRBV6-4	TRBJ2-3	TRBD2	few	CASSTAGGGTDTQYF	TGTGCCAGCAGCACAGCGGGAGGGGGCACAGATACGCAGTATTTT
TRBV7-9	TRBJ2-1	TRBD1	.	CASSLAGQGFNEQFF	TGTGCCAGCAGCTTAGCGGGACAGGGTTTCAATGAGCAGTTCTTC
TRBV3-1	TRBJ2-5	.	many	CASSGSLTETQYF	TGTGCCAGCAGCGGGAGTCTAACAGAGACCCAGTACTTC
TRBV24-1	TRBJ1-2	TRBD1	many	CATSDLSKGQGAVGYTF	TGTGCCACCAGTGATTTATCCAAAGGACAGGGGGCCGTTGGCTACACCTTC
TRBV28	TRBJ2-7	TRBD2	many	CASSSRRGAVREQYF	TGTGCCAGCAGCTCCCGGCGGGGGGCCGTACGCGAGCAGTACTTC
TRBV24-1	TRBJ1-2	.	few	CATSDEWGPERGYTF	TGTGCCACCAGTGACGAATGGGGGCCAGAAAGGGGCTACACCTTC
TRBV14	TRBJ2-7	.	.	CASSQGFGGHHTEQYF	TGTGCCAGCAGCCAAGGATTTGGCGGACACCATACAGAACAGTACTTC
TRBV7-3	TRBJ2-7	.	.	CASSLTETGPYEQYF	TGTGCCAGCAGCTTAACTGAGACAGGCCCCTACGAGCAGTACTTC
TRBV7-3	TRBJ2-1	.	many	CASSLGAASYNEQFF	TGTGCCAGCAGCTTAGGGGCCGCCTCCTACAATGAGCAGTTCTTC
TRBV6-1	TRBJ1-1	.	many	CASRLYRDAEAFF	TGTGCCAGTAGACTCTACAGGGACGCTGAAGCTTTCTTT
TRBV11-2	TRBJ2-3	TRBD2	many	CASSLWGRVTDTQYF	TGTGCCAGCAGCTTATGGGGGAGGGTAACAGATACGCAGTATTTT
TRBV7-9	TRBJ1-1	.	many	CASSLSGPTTEAFF	TGTGCCAGCAGCTTATCGGGTCCGACCACTGAAGCTTTCTTT
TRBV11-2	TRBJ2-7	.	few	CASSLGPVNEQYF	TGTGCCAGCAGCTTAGGACCCGTGAACGAGCAGTACTTC
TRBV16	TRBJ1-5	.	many	CASSQVSNQPQHF	TGTGCCAGCAGCCAAGTTAGCAATCAGCCCCAGCATTTT
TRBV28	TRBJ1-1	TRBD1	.	CASSHLGQAGTEAFF	TGTGCCAGCAGCCACCTCGGACAGGCGGGAACTGAAGCTTTCTTT
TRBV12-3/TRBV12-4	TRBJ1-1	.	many	CASSPTGHLNTEAFF	TGTGCCAGCAGTCCAACGGGACACTTGAACACTGAAGCTTTCTTT
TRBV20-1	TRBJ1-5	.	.	CSARRGGGDSNQPQHF	TGCAGTGCTCGTCGGGGCGGCGGAGATAGCAATCAGCCCCAGCATTTT
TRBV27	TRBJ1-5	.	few	CASSMVPDGGNQPQHF	TGTGCCAGCAGTATGGTACCGGACGGGGGCAATCAGCCCCAGCATTTT
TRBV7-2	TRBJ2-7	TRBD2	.	CASSLRGLAGGSGEQYF	TGTGCCAGCAGCTTAAGGGGACTAGCGGGAGGTTCGGGCGAGCAGTACTTC
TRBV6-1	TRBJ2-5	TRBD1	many	CASSWDRETQYF	TGTGCCAGCAGTTGGGACAGGGAGACCCAGTACTTC
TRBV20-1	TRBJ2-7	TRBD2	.	CSGTTSGRINEQYF	TGCAGTGGAACGACTAGCGGGAGAATAAACGAGCAGTACTTC
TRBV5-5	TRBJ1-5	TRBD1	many	CASSLIDRGNQPQHF	TGTGCCAGCAGCTTAATCGACAGGGGCAATCAGCCCCAGCATTTT
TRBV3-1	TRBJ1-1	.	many	CASSQDIGNTEAFF	TGTGCCAGCAGCCAAGATATCGGCAACACTGAAGCTTTCTTT
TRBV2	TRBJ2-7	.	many	CASRTEPSSYEQYF	TGTGCCAGCAGGACAGAGCCAAGCTCCTACGAGCAGTACTTC
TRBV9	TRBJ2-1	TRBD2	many	CASSVLGSGIYNEQFF	TGTGCCAGCAGCGTTCTTGGTAGCGGGATCTACAATGAGCAGTTCTTC
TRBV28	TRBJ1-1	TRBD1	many	CASRSIDRVRWDTEAFF	TGTGCCAGCAGGTCAATCGACAGGGTACGATGGGACACTGAAGCTTTCTTT
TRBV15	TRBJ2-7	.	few	CATSRDRRGIGHEQYF	TGTGCCACCAGCAGAGATCGCAGGGGCATCGGCCACGAGCAGTACTTC
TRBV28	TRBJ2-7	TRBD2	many	CASSSAGTSGYEQYF	TGTGCCAGCAGTTCAGCCGGGACTAGTGGCTACGAGCAGTACTTC
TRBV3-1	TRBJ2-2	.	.	CASSQSGSSSGELFF	TGTGCCAGCAGCCAAAGTGGGAGTTCATCCGGGGAGCTGTTTTTT
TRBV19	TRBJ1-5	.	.	CASTPGTYSNQPQHF	TGTGCCAGTACTCCCGGGACCTATAGCAATCAGCCCCAGCATTTT
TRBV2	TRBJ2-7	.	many	CASRVEQGREQYF	TGTGCCAGCAGAGTGGAGCAGGGGCGCGAGCAGTACTTC
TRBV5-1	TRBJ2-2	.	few	CASSLGGANTGELFF	TGCGCCAGCAGCTTGGGGGGCGCGAACACCGGGGAGCTGTTTTTT
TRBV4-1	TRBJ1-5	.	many	CASSQGNNQPQHF	TGCGCCAGCAGCCAGGGGAACAATCAGCCCCAGCATTTT
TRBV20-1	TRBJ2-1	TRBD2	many	CSARVALAGNEQFF	TGCAGTGCTAGAGTAGCACTAGCGGGCAATGAGCAGTTCTTC
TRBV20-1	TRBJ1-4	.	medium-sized	CSGGGPRGEKLFF	TGCAGTGGCGGGGGGCCGCGGGGAGAAAAACTGTTTTTT
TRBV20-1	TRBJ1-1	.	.	CSADQRNTEAFF	TGCAGTGCTGACCAGAGAAACACTGAAGCTTTCTTT
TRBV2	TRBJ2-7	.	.	CASSEAVGRGYEQYF	TGTGCCAGCAGTGAAGCAGTTGGCAGGGGCTACGAGCAGTACTTC
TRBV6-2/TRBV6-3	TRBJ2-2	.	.	CASSPYSGAAGELFF	TGTGCCAGCAGTCCGTACAGCGGCGCGGCCGGGGAGCTGTTTTTT
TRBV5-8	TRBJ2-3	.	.	CASSSGLRGTDTQYF	TGTGCCAGCAGCTCCGGCCTACGTGGCACAGATACGCAGTATTTT
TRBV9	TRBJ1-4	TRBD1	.	CASSPGTGSLFF	TGTGCCAGCAGCCCAGGGACAGGGTCTTTGTTTTTT
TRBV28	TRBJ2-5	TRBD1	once	CASSEQGASETQYF	TGTGCCAGCAGTGAACAGGGGGCGTCAGAGACCCAGTACTTC
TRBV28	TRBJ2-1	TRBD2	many	CASWTSGRSYNEQFF	TGTGCCAGCTGGACTAGCGGCCGCTCCTACAATGAGCAGTTCTTC
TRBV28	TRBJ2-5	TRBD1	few	CASSPDRGRRNQETQYF	TGTGCCAGCAGCCCGGACAGGGGGCGCCGGAACCAAGAGACCCAGTACTTC
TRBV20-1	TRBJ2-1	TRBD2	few	CSARDQRRGSVNEQFF	TGCAGTGCTAGAGATCAGCGTCGCGGGAGTGTTAATGAGCAGTTCTTC
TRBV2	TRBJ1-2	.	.	CASSVRGGGDGYTF	TGTGCCAGCAGTGTTCGAGGGGGAGGCGATGGCTACACCTTC
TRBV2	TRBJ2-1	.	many	CASISSVYEQFF	TGTGCCAGCATAAGTTCAGTTTATGAGCAGTTCTTC
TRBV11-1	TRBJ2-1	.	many	CASSVDRNEQFF	TGTGCCAGCAGCGTCGACAGGAATGAGCAGTTCTTC
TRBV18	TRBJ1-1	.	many	CASSPWEGSTEAFF	TGTGCCAGCTCACCATGGGAGGGGAGCACTGAAGCTTTCTTT
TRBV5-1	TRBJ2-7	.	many	CASSLQGTHEQYF	TGCGCCAGCAGCTTGCAGGGGACCCACGAGCAGTACTTC
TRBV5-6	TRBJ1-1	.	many	CASSLAAGLGTEAFF	TGTGCCAGCAGCTTGGCCGCGGGGTTGGGGACTGAAGCTTTCTTT
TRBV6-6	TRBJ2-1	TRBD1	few	CASSYGTDHNEQFF	TGTGCCAGCAGTTACGGGACAGATCACAATGAGCAGTTCTTC
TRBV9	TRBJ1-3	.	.	CASSGTGRDTIYF	TGTGCCAGCAGCGGAACTGGAAGAGACACCATATATTTT
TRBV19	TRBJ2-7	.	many	CASKGVESSYEQYF	TGTGCCAGTAAGGGGGTGGAAAGCTCCTACGAGCAGTACTTC